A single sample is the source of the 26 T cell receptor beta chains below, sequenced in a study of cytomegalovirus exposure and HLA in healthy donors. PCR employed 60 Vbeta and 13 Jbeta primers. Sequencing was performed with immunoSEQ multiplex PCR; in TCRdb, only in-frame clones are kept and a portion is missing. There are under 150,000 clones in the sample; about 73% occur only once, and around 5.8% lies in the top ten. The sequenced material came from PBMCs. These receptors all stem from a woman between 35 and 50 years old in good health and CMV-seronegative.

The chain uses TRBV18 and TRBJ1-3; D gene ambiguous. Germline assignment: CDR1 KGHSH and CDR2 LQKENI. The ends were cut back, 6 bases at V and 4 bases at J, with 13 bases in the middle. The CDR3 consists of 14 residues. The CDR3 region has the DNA TGTGCCAGCTCCCCGGCCGCGGGAGGAAACACCATATATTTT. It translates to CASSPAAGGNTIYF.

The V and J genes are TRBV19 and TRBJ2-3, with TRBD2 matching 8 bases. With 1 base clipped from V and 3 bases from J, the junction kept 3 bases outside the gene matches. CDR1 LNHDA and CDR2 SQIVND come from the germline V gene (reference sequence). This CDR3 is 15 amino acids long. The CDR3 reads CASSIAGGRTDTQYF. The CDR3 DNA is TGTGCCAGTAGTATAGCGGGAGGGAGGACAGATACGCAGTATTTT.

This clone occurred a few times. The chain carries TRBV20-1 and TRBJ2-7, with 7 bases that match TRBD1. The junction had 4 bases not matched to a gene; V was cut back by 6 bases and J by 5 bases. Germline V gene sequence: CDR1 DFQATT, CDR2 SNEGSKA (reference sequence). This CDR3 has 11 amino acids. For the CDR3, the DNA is TGCAGTGCCGGCACAGGGGACGAGCAGTACTTC. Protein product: CSAGTGDEQYF.

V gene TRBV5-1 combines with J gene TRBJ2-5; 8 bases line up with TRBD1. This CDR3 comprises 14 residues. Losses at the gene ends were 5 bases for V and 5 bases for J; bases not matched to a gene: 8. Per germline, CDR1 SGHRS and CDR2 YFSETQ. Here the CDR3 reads CASRYDRGWETQYF. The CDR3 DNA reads TGCGCCAGCAGATATGACAGGGGTTGGGAGACCCAGTACTTC.

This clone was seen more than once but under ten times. This chain's CDR3 is CASSLGQRTDTQYF. CDR3 nucleotide sequence: TGTGCCAGCAGCTTAGGACAGCGCACAGATACGCAGTATTTT. This sequence joins TRBV7-2 and TRBJ2-3; TRBD1 is a possible D gene (5 bases). This CDR3 comprises 14 residues. Trimming took off 1 base at V and 1 base at J, with 6 bases between the two ends. CDR1 is SGHTA, CDR2 FQGNSA, per germline.

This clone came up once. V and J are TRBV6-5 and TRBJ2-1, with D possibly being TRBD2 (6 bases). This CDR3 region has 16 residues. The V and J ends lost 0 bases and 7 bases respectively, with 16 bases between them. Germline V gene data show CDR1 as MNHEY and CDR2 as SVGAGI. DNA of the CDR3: TGTGCCAGCAGTTACTCGGTAGCGGAGGCGGGGAATGAGCAGTTCTTC. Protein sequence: CASSYSVAEAGNEQFF.

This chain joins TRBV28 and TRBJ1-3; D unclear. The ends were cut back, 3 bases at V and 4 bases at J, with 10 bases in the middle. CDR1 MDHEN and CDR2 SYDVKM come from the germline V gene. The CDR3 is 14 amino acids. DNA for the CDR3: TGTGCCAGCAGTTTCCGGGTTGCAGGAAACACCATATATTTT. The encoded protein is CASSFRVAGNTIYF.

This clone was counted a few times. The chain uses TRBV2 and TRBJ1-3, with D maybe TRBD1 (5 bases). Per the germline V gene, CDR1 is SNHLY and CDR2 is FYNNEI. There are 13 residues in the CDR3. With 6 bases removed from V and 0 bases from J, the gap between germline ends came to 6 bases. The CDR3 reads CASRTASGNTIYF. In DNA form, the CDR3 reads TGTGCCAGCAGGACAGCCTCTGGAAACACCATATATTTT.

CDR3 coding DNA: TGTGCCAGCAGCTTGTTTGCGGATAGCGAGAATGAAAAACTGTTTTTT. It codes for CASSLFADSENEKLFF. The chain uses TRBV5-6 and TRBJ1-4; D is uncertain. This CDR3 is 16 amino acids long. V lost 1 base and J 5 bases, leaving 15 bases between the germline ends. The germline V gene encodes CDR1 SGHDT and CDR2 YYEEEE.

CDR3 amino acids: CASSSGTFLNYGYTF. The CDR3 bases are TGTGCCAGCAGCTCCGGGACTTTCTTAAACTATGGCTACACCTTC. The J gene is TRBJ1-2, the V gene TRBV7-9, with D possibly being TRBD1 (5 bases). Germline values: CDR1 SEHNR, CDR2 FQNEAQ (reference sequence). Trimming took 4 bases from V and 2 from J, leaving 14 bases between them. This CDR3 region has 15 residues.

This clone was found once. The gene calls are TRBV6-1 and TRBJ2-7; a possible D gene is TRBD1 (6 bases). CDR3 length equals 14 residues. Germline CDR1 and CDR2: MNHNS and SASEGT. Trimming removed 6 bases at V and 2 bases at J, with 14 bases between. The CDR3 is CASRPVTGPYEQYF. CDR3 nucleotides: TGTGCCAGCAGGCCTGTGACAGGTCCCTACGAGCAGTACTTC.

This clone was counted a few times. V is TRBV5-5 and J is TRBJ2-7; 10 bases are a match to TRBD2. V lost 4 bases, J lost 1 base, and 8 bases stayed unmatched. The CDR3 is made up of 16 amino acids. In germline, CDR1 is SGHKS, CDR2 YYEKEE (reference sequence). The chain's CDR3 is CASSPISGRLSYEQYF. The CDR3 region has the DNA TGTGCCAGCAGCCCAATTAGCGGGAGGTTGTCCTACGAGCAGTACTTC.

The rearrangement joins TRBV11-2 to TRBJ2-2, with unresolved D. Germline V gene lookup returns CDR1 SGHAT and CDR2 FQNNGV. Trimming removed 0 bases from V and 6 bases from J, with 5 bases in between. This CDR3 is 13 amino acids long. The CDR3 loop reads CASSLDSAGELFF. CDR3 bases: TGTGCCAGCAGCTTAGATTCGGCCGGGGAGCTGTTTTTT.

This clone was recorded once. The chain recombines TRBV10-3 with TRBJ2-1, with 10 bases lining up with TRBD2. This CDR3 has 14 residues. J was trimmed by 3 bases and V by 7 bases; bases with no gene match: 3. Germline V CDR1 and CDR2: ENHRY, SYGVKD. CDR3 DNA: TGTGCCATCAAGGAGCGGGAGGGCTACAATGAGCAGTTCTTC. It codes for CAIKEREGYNEQFF.

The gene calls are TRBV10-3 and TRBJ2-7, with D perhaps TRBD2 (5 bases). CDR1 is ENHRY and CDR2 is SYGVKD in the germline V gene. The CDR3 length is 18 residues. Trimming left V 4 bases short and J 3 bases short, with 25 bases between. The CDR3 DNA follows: TGTGCCATCAGTGGTAGAAGGGCCGCGGGCGGTAGGATCTACGAGCAGTACTTC. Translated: CAISGRRAAGGRIYEQYF.

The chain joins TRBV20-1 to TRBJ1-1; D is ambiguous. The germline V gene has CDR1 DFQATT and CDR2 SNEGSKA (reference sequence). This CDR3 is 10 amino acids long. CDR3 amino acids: CRAGETEAFF. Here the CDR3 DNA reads TGCAGGGCAGGTGAGACTGAAGCTTTCTTT.

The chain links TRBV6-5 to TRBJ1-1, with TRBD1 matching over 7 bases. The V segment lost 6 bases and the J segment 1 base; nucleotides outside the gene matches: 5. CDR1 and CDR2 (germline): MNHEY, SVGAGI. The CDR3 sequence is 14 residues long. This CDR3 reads CASSLGTANTEAFF. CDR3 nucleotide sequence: TGTGCCAGCAGCCTCGGGACAGCGAACACTGAAGCTTTCTTT.

The CDR3: CASSLARIVNEQFF. CDR3 sequence (DNA): TGTGCCAGCAGCTTAGCGCGAATCGTCAATGAGCAGTTCTTC. V usage is TRBV7-2 and J usage is TRBJ2-1; D unclear. The CDR3 loop spans 14 amino acids. V was shortened by 0 bases and J by 6 bases, with 9 bases between the two germline ends. Germline-derived CDR1 and CDR2 are SGHTA and FQGNSA.

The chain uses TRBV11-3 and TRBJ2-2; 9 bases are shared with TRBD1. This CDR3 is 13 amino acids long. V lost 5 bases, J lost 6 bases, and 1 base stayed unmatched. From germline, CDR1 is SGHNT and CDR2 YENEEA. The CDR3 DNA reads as TGTGCCAGCAGCAACAGGGGGCCCGGGGAGCTGTTTTTT. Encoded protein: CASSNRGPGELFF.

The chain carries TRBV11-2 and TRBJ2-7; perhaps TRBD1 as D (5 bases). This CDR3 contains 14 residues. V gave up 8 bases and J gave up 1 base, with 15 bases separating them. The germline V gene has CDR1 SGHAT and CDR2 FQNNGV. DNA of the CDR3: TGTGCCAGCGGCTCGACGCAGGGTTCCTACGAGCAGTACTTC. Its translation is CASGSTQGSYEQYF.

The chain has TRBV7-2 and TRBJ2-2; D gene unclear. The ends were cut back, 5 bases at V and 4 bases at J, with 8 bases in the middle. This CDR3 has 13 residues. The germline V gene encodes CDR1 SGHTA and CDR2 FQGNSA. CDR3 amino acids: CASSRVVTGELFF. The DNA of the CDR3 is TGTGCCAGCAGCCGAGTTGTCACCGGGGAGCTGTTTTTT.

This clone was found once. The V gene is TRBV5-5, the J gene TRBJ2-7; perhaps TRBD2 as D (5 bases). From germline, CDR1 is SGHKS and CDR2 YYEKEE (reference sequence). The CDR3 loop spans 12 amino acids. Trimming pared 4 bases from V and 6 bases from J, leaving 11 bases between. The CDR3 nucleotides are TGTGCCAGCAGCCTATGGGGAGCCGAGCAGTACTTC. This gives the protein CASSLWGAEQYF.

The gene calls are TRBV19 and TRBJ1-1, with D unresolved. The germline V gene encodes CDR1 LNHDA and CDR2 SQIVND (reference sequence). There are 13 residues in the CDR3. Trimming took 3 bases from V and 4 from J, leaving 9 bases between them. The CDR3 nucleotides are TGTGCCAGTAGTATTGGTCTAACCACTGAAGCTTTCTTT. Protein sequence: CASSIGLTTEAFF.

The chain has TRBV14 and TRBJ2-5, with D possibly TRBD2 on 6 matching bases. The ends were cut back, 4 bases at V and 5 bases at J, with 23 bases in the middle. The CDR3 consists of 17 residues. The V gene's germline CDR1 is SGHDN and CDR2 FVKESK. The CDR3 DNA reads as TGTGCCAGCAGCCCCCGGGTGGCCCTCAAACGGGGGGAGACCCAGTACTTC. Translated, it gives CASSPRVALKRGETQYF.

CDR3 region: CASSPGTGIEQFF. DNA for the CDR3: TGTGCCAGCAGCCCGGGTACGGGAATTGAGCAGTTCTTC. The chain carries TRBV13 and TRBJ2-1; D may be TRBD2 (5 bases). The germline V gene encodes CDR1 PRHDT and CDR2 FYEKMQ (reference sequence). V was trimmed by 5 bases and J by 9 bases, leaving 14 bases between them. The CDR3 is 13 amino acids.

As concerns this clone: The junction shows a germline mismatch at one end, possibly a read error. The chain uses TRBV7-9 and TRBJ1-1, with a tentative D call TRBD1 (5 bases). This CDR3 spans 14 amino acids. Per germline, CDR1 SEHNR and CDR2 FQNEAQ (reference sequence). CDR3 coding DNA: TGTTCCAGCAGCTTGCAAGGGGCGAACACTGAAGCTTTCTTT. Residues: CSSSLQGANTEAFF.